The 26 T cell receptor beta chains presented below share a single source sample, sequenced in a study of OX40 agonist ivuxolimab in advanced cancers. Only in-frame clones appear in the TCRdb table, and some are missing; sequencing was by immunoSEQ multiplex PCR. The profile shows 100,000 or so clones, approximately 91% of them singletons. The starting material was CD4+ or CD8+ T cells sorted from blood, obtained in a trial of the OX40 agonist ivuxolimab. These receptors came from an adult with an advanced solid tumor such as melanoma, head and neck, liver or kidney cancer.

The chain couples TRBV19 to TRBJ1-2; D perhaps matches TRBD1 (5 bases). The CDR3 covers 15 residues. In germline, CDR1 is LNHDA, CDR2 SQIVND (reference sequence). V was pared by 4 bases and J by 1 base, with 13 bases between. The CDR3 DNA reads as TGTGCCAGTAGTAAAGGACATCGCAATAACTATGGCTACACCTTC. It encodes CASSKGHRNNYGYTF.

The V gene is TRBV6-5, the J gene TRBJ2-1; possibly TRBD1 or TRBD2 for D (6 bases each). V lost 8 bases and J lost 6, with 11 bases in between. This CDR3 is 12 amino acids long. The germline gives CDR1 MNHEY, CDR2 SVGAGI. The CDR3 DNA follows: TGTGCCAGCGGAAAGGGGGGCAATGAGCAGTTCTTC. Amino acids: CASGKGGNEQFF.

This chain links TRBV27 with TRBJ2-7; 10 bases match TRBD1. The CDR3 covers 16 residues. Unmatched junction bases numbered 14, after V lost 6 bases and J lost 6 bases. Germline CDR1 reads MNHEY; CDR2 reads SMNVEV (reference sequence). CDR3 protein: CASSLAGDRGRGEQYF. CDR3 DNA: TGTGCCAGCAGCCTTGCAGGAGACAGGGGGCGCGGCGAGCAGTACTTC.

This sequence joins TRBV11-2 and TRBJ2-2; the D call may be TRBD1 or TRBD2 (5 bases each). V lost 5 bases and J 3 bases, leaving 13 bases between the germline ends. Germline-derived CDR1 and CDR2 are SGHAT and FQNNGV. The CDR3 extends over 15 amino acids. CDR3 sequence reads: CASSLTGAHTGELFF. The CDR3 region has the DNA TGTGCCAGCAGCCTGACCGGGGCCCACACCGGGGAGCTGTTTTTT.

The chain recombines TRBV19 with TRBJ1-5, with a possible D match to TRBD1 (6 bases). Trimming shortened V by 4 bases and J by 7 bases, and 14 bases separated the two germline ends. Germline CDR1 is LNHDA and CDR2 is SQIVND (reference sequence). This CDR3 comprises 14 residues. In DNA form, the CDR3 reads TGTGCCAGTAGTACCCACAGGGAACGCCAGCCCCAGCATTTT. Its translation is CASSTHRERQPQHF.

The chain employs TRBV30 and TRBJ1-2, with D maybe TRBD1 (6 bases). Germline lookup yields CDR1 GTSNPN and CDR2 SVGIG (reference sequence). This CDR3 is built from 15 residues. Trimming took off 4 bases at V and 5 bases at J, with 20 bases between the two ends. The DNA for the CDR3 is TGTGCCTGGAACGACCACACCACAGGGAGGTATGGCTACACCTTC. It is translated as CAWNDHTTGRYGYTF.

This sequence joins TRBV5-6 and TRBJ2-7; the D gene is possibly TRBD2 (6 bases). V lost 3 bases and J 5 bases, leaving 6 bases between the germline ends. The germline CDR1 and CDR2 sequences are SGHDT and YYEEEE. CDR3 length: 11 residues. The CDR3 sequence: CASSWRDEQYF. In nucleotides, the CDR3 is TGTGCCAGCAGCTGGAGGGACGAGCAGTACTTC.

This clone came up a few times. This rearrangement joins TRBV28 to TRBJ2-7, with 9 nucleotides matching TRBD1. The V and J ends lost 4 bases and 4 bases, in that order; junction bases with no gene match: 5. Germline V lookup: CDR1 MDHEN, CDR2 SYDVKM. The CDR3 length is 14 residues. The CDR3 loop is CASSSPGQGYEQYF. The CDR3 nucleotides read TGTGCCAGCAGTTCCCCGGGACAGGGTTACGAGCAGTACTTC. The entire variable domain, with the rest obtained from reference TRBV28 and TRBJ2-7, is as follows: DVKVTQSSRYLVKRTGEKVFLECVQDMDHENMFWYRQDPGLGLRLIYFSYDVKMKEKGDIPEGYSVSREKKERFSLILESASTNQTSMYLCASSSPGQGYEQYFGPGTRLTVT.

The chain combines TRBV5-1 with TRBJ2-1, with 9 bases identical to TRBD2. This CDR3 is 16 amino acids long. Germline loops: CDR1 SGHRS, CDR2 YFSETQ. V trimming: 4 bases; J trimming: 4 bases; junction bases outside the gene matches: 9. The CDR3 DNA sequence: TGCGCCAGCAGCGAGGACTTTAGCGGGGGATACAATGAGCAGTTCTTC. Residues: CASSEDFSGGYNEQFF. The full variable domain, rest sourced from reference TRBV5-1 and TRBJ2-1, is KAGVTQTPRYLIKTRGQQVTLSCSPISGHRSVSWYQQTPGQGLQFLFEYFSETQRNKGNFPGRFSGRQFSNSRSEMNVSTLELGDSALYLCASSEDFSGGYNEQFFGPGTRLTVL.

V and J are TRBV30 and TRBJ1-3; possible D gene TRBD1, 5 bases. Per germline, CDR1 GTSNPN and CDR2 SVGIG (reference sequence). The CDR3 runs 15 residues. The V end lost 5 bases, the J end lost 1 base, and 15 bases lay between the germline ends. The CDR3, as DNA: TGTGCCTGGGATGCAGGGTGGGGATCTGGAAACACCATATATTTT. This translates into CAWDAGWGSGNTIYF. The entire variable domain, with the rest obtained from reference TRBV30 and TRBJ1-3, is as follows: SQTIHQWPATLVQPVGSPLSLECTVEGTSNPNLYWYRQAAGRGLQLLFYSVGIGQISSEVPQNLSASRPQDRQFILSSKKLLLSDSGFYLCAWDAGWGSGNTIYFGEGSWLTVV.

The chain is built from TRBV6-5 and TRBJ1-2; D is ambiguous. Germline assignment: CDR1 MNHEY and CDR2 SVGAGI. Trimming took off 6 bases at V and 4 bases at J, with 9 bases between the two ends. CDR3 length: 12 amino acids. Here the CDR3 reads CASSHRVYGYTF. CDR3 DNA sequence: TGTGCCAGCAGCCACAGAGTCTATGGCTACACCTTC.

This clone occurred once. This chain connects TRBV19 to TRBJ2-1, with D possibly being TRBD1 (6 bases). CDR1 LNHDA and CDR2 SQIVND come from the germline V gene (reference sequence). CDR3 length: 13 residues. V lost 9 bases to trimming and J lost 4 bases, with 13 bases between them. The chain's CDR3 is CASQGPRYNEQFF. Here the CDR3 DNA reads TGTGCCAGCCAGGGGCCTAGGTACAATGAGCAGTTCTTC.

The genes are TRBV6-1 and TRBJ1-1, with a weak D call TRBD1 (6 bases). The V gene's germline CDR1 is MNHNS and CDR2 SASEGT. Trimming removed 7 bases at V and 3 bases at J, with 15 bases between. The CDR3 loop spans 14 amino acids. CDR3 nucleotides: TGTGCCAGCATCAACCTACAGGGATACACTGAAGCTTTCTTT. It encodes CASINLQGYTEAFF.

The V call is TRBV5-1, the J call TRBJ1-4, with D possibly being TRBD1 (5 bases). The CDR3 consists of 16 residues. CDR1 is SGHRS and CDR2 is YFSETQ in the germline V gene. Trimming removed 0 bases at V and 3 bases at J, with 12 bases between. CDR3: CASSLALGVANEKLFF. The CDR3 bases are TGCGCCAGCAGCTTGGCCCTGGGGGTGGCTAATGAAAAACTGTTTTTT.

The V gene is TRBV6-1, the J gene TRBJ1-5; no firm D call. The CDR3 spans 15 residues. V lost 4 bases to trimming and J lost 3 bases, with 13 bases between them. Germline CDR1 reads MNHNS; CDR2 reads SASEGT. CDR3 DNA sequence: TGTGCCAGCAGTGGTTCCGACGGATACAATCAGCCCCAGCATTTT. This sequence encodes CASSGSDGYNQPQHF.

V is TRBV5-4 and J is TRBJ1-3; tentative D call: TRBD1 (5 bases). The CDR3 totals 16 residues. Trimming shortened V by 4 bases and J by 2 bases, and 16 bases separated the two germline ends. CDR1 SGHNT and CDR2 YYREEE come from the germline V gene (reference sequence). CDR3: CASSPGGQIAGNTIYF. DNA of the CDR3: TGTGCCAGCAGCCCGGGGGGTCAGATAGCTGGAAACACCATATATTTT.

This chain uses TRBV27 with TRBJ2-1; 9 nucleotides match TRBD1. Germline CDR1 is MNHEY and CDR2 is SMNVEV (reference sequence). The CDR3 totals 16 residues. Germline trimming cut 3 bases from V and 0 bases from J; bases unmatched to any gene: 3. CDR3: CASSFWDRASYNEQFF. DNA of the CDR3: TGTGCCAGCAGTTTTTGGGACAGGGCCTCCTACAATGAGCAGTTCTTC.

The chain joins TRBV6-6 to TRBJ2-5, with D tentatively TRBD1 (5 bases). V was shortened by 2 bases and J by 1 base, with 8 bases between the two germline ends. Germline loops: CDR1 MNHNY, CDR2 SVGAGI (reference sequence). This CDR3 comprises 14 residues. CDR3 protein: CASSYQTVQETQYF. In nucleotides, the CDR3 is TGTGCCAGCAGTTACCAGACAGTCCAAGAGACCCAGTACTTC.

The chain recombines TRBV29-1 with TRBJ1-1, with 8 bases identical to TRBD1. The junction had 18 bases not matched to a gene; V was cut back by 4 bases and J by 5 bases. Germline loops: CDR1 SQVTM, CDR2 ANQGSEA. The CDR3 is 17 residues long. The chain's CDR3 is CSVVDRVRFRVYTEAFF. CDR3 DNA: TGCAGCGTTGTGGACAGGGTAAGGTTCAGGGTATATACTGAAGCTTTCTTT.

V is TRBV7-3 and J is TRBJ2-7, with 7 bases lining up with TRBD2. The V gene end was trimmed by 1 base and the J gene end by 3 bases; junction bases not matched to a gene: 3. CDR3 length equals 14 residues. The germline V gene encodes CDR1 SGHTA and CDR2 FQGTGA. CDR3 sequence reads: CASSLSGSGYEQYF. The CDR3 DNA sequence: TGTGCCAGCAGCTTAAGCGGGAGTGGCTACGAGCAGTACTTC.

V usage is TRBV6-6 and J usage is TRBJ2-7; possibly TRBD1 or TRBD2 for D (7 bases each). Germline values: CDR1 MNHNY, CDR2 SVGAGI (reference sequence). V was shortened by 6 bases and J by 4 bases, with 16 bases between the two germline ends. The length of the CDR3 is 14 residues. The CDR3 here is CASSRQGGGYEQYF. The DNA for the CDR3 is TGTGCCAGCAGCCGACAGGGAGGGGGTTACGAGCAGTACTTC.

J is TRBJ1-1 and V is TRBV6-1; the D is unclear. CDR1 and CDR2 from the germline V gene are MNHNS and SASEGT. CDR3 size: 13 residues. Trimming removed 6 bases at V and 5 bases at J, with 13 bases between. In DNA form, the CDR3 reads TGTGCCAGCAGGCCCGGGGATGAGACTGAAGCTTTCTTT. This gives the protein CASRPGDETEAFF.

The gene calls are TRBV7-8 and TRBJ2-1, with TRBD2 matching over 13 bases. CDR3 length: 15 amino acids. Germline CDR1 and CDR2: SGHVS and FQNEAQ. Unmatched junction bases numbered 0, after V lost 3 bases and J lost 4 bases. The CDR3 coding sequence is TGTGCCAGCAGCTTGACTAGCGGGGGGTACAATGAGCAGTTCTTC. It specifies CASSLTSGGYNEQFF. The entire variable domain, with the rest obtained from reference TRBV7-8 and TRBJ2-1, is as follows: GAGVSQSPRYKVAKRGQDVALRCDPISGHVSLFWYQQALGQGPEFLTYFQNEAQLDKSGLPSDRFFAERPEGSVSTLKIQRTQQEDSAVYLCASSLTSGGYNEQFFGPGTRLTVL.

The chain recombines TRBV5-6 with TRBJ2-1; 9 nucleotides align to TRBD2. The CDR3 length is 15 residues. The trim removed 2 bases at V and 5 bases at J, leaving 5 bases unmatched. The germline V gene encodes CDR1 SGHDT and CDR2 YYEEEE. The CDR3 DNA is TGTGCCAGCAGCTTACGACTAGCGGTTAACAATGAGCAGTTCTTC. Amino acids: CASSLRLAVNNEQFF.

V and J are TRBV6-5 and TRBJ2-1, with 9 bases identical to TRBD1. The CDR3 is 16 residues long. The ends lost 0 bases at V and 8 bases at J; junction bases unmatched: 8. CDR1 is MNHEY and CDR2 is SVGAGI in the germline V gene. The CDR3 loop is CASSYSFDRGYDEQFF. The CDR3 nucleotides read TGTGCCAGCAGTTACTCGTTTGACAGGGGGTATGATGAGCAGTTCTTC.

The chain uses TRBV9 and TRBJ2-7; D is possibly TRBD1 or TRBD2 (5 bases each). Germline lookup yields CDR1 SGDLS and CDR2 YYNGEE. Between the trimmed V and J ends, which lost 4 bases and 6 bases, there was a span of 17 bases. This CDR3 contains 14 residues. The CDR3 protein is CASSQTGTAREQYF. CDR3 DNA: TGTGCCAGCAGCCAAACCGGGACCGCTCGCGAGCAGTACTTC. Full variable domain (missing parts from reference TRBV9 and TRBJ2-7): DSGVTQTPKHLITATGQRVTLRCSPRSGDLSVYWYQQSLDQGLQFLIQYYNGEERAKGNILERFSAQQFPDLHSELNLSSLELGDSALYFCASSQTGTAREQYFGPGTRLTVT.